This T cell receptor beta chain stems from a study of blood T cells in healthy people across ages. General observations from the study: Roughly linearly, TCR beta diversity per million T cells fell as age increased. Diversity estimates from one million T cells were considered underestimates.

CDR1 is MNHNS and CDR2 is SASEGT in the germline V gene. There are 14 residues in the CDR3. Trimming took 1 base from V and 12 from J, leaving 16 bases between them. PCR was performed a second time for about 6 to 12 cycles using a sample-barcoded 5' primer and a J-beta primer mix. TCRdb processed the 5' RACE reads anew with MiXCR; each CDR3 protein has one entry. The sample consists of hundreds of thousands of distinct CDR3 sequences, about 53% of them appearing once. Remarks on this clonotype: Its antigen is currently unknown.

Sequenced input: blood. The chain is built from TRBV6-1 and TRBJ1-5; unclear D gene. The TCR sequence derives from a man at least 80 years old in good health. The CDR3 nucleotides read TGTGCCAGCAGTGAAGAGCCAACTATATTCGTCCAGCATTTT. The encoded protein is CASSEEPTIFVQHF.